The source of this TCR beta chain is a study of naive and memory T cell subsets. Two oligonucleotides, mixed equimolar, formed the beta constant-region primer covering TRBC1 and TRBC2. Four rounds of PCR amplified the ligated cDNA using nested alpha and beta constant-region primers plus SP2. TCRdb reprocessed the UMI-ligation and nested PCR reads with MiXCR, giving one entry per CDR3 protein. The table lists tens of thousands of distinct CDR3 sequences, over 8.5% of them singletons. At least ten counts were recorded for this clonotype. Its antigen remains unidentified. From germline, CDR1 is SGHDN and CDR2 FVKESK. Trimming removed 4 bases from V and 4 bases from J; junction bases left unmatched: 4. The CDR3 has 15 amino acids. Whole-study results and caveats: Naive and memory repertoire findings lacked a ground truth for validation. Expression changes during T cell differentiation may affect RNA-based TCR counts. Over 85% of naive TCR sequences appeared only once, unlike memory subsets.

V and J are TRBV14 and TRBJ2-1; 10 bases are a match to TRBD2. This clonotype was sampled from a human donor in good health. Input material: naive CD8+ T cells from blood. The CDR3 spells CASSLLAGVYNEQFF. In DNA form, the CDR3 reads TGTGCCAGCAGCCTGCTAGCGGGAGTGTACAATGAGCAGTTCTTC.